The 30 T cell receptor beta chains given below trace back to one sample, sequenced in a study of post-analysis software for immune sequencing data. TCR beta libraries were prepared from cDNA with unique molecular identifiers. TCRdb fed the PCR reads into MiXCR, producing one record per CDR3 protein. Of hundreds of thousands of distinct CDR3 sequences listed, more than 50% are singletons. Study-level findings and limits: TRBV segments more frequent in patients than in controls numbered five and included TRBV5-6, TRBV5-1 and TRBV20-1.

Their antigens remain unidentified. Sequencing was performed on blood. The receptors derive from a girl aged 2 to 9 with multiple sclerosis.

This clonotype was seen only once. CDR3 in amino acids: CASSLAARRNTGELFF. The CDR3 DNA is TGTGCCAGCAGCTTGGCCGCGCGGAGGAACACCGGGGAGCTGTTTTTT. The chain recombines TRBV5-8 with TRBJ2-2; D unclear. This CDR3 spans 16 amino acids. With 0 bases removed from V and 1 base from J, the gap between germline ends came to 10 bases. CDR1 is SGHTS, CDR2 YDEGEE, per germline.

V and J are TRBV4-1 and TRBJ2-7; 9 positions match TRBD2. The CDR3 totals 15 residues. The V gene's germline CDR1 is MGHRA and CDR2 YSYEKL. V was clipped by 3 bases and J by 2 bases; unmatched bases: 5. In DNA form, the CDR3 reads TGCGCCAGCAGCCAGGGACTAGCCCAGACCTACGAGCAGTACTTC. Encoded protein: CASSQGLAQTYEQYF.

The J gene is TRBJ1-2, the V gene TRBV6-6; D ambiguous. There are 16 residues in the CDR3. The germline V gene encodes CDR1 MNHNY and CDR2 SVGAGI (reference sequence). V lost 5 bases, J lost 0 bases, and 16 bases lay in between. Written as DNA, the CDR3 is TGTGCCAGCAGTCCAAGGACGGGCGAAGCTAACTATGGCTACACCTTC. This sequence encodes CASSPRTGEANYGYTF.

The V gene is TRBV14, the J gene TRBJ2-5; tentatively, D is TRBD1 (6 bases). Germline V gene lookup returns CDR1 SGHDN and CDR2 FVKESK. The CDR3 is made up of 18 amino acids. V lost 4 bases and J lost 4, with 25 bases in between. The CDR3 DNA reads TGTGCCAGCAGCCTCAACAACCGGGACACGAGAATCGGAGAGACCCAGTACTTC. It yields the protein CASSLNNRDTRIGETQYF. Full variable domain (remainder filled in from reference TRBV14 and TRBJ2-5): EAGVTQFPSHSVIEKGQTVTLRCDPISGHDNLYWYRRVMGKEIKFLLHFVKESKQDESGMPNNRFLAERTGGTYSTLKVQPAELEDSGVYFCASSLNNRDTRIGETQYFGPGTRLLVL.

V is TRBV29-1 and J is TRBJ2-4; D may correspond to TRBD1 or TRBD2 (5 bases each). The V end was cut by 2 bases, the J end by 6 bases, with 11 bases between. In germline, CDR1 is SQVTM, CDR2 ANQGSEA. This CDR3 spans 13 amino acids. The CDR3 region has the DNA TGCAGCGTTGAACAGGGAGCCCGAAACATTCAGTACTTC. Protein product: CSVEQGARNIQYF.

The chain uses TRBV7-8 and TRBJ2-5; either TRBD1 or TRBD2 may fit D (5 bases each). CDR1 is SGHVS and CDR2 is FQNEAQ in the germline V gene. The V and J ends lost 3 bases and 5 bases respectively, with 19 bases between them. The CDR3 runs to 16 residues. CDR3 nucleotides: TGTGCCAGCAGCTTCCTACTAGGACACGGCGCGGAGACCCAGTACTTC. Translated: CASSFLLGHGAETQYF.

The chain has TRBV19 and TRBJ2-3, with D uncertain. V shed 1 base and J shed 0 bases, with 5 bases lying between them. The germline V gene has CDR1 LNHDA and CDR2 SQIVND (reference sequence). CDR3 length: 14 residues. CDR3 nucleotides: TGTGCCAGTAGTATAGCGTACAGCACAGATACGCAGTATTTT. As protein: CASSIAYSTDTQYF.

The chain couples TRBV7-2 to TRBJ2-1; D gene ambiguous. V was shortened by 4 bases and J by 6 bases, with 19 bases between the two germline ends. Germline V gene data show CDR1 as SGHTA and CDR2 as FQGNSA. This CDR3 has 16 residues. CDR3: CASSWAAEVVRNEQFF. The DNA for the CDR3 is TGTGCCAGCAGCTGGGCTGCAGAGGTGGTTCGCAATGAGCAGTTCTTC.

The chain links TRBV6-6 to TRBJ2-3; no firm D call. Germline V lookup: CDR1 MNHNY, CDR2 SVGAGI (reference sequence). The CDR3 length is 14 residues. V lost 6 bases, J lost 2 bases, and 12 bases lay in between. CDR3 sequence: CASSGSFFTDTQYF. CDR3 coding DNA: TGTGCCAGCAGCGGCTCTTTTTTCACAGATACGCAGTATTTT.

V is TRBV12-3 or TRBV12-4 and J is TRBJ2-2; TRBD2 matches at 7 bases. V dropped 5 bases and J dropped 4; count of bases not matched to a gene: 10. The length of the CDR3 is 16 residues. This chain's CDR3 is CASSPNVLAATGELFF. CDR3 nucleotide sequence: TGTGCCAGCAGTCCTAACGTCCTAGCGGCCACCGGGGAGCTGTTTTTT.

The chain joins TRBV6-1 to TRBJ2-1; D remains unclear. The germline V gene encodes CDR1 MNHNS and CDR2 SASEGT. V was cut by 1 base and J by 1 base, with 8 bases left in between. The CDR3 contains 15 residues. The CDR3 DNA sequence: TGTGCCAGCAGTGAAGTCTGGGAATCCTACAATGAGCAGTTCTTC. Amino acid sequence: CASSEVWESYNEQFF.

This clonotype was seen a handful of times. The rearrangement uses TRBV6-5 and TRBJ2-4; 7 positions match TRBD2. The assigned J gene may be wrong: the sequence end matches TRBJ2-7 better. CDR1 and CDR2 (germline): MNHEY, SVGAGI. The CDR3 is made up of 13 amino acids. CDR3 region: CASTTSVTYEQYF. The CDR3 coding sequence is TGTGCCAGCACAACTAGCGTTACCTACGAGCAGTACTTC.

The V gene is TRBV7-3, the J gene TRBJ1-1; no firm D call. Per germline, CDR1 SGHTA and CDR2 FQGTGA. V was cut by 1 base and J by 6 bases, with 30 bases left in between. This CDR3 has 20 residues. The chain's CDR3 is CASSLNPIPQVTRGRAEAFF. The CDR3 DNA sequence: TGTGCCAGCAGCTTAAACCCTATTCCTCAGGTCACACGGGGTCGCGCTGAAGCTTTCTTT.

V and J are TRBV20-1 and TRBJ2-1, with TRBD2 matching over 9 bases. The J segment lost 4 bases and the V segment lost 1 base, leaving 8 bases of the junction unmatched. The V gene's germline CDR1 is DFQATT and CDR2 SNEGSKA (reference sequence). The CDR3 runs 16 residues. The CDR3 region has the DNA TGCAGTGCTAGAGGATTAGCGGGGGCGTTATACAATGAGCAGTTCTTC. Its protein product is CSARGLAGALYNEQFF.

This clonotype has more than one count but fewer than ten. The V and J genes are TRBV28 and TRBJ2-7; D tentatively reads TRBD1 or TRBD2 (5 bases each). V was clipped by 6 bases and J by 0 bases, with 12 bases between them. CDR3 size: 14 residues. Germline CDR1 and CDR2: MDHEN and SYDVKM. This chain's CDR3 is CASSTRDGSYEQYF. The CDR3 DNA is TGTGCCAGCAGCACCAGGGACGGCTCCTACGAGCAGTACTTC.

The V and J genes are TRBV7-2 and TRBJ2-1; a weak D match, TRBD2 (6 bases). Looked up from germline, CDR1 is SGHTA and CDR2 is FQGNSA. V gave up 3 bases and J gave up 3 bases, with 15 bases separating them. This CDR3 is 16 amino acids long. Here the CDR3 DNA reads TGTGCCAGCAGCTTTAGGGCGGGGCTTCTCTACAATGAGCAGTTCTTC. Encoded protein: CASSFRAGLLYNEQFF.

This chain uses TRBV6-4 with TRBJ1-6; tentative D call: TRBD1 (5 bases). The germline V gene encodes CDR1 MRHNA and CDR2 SNTAGT. The CDR3 has 15 residues. Trimming took 2 bases from V and 7 from J, leaving 12 bases between them. CDR3 region: CASSDHGGPNSPLHF. DNA of the CDR3: TGTGCCAGCAGTGACCATGGGGGTCCGAATTCACCCCTCCACTTT.

The rearrangement uses TRBV27 and TRBJ2-1, with TRBD1 matching over 9 bases. The CDR3 contains 18 residues. The germline gives CDR1 MNHEY, CDR2 SMNVEV (reference sequence). The junction had 16 bases not matched to a gene; V was cut back by 4 bases and J by 6 bases. This CDR3 is CASSSIRSDRGEGNEQFF. The CDR3 DNA sequence: TGTGCCAGCAGTTCTATCAGATCAGACAGGGGGGAGGGCAATGAGCAGTTCTTC.

V is TRBV20-1 and J is TRBJ2-1, with TRBD2 identical over 7 bases. J was trimmed by 6 bases and V by 1 base; bases with no gene match: 12. Germline loops: CDR1 DFQATT, CDR2 SNEGSKA (reference sequence). The CDR3 loop spans 16 amino acids. The CDR3 spells CSARGPKLTSVNEQFF. CDR3 coding DNA: TGCAGTGCTAGAGGGCCAAAATTAACTAGCGTCAATGAGCAGTTCTTC.

The rearrangement joins TRBV12-5 to TRBJ2-1; D gene uncertain. CDR1 is LGHNT, CDR2 FRNRAP, per germline. Trimming removed 7 bases at V and 0 bases at J, with 7 bases between. The CDR3 is made up of 13 amino acids. The CDR3 reads CASDKGSYNEQFF. DNA of the CDR3: TGTGCTAGTGATAAGGGCTCCTACAATGAGCAGTTCTTC.

CDR3 bases: TGTGCCAGCAGCCAATCCGGGACAGGGCAAGAGACCCAGTACTTC. Translation gives CASSQSGTGQETQYF. This rearrangement joins TRBV3-1 to TRBJ2-4, with 9 positions matching TRBD1. The last part of the DNA fits TRBJ2-5 better; the J call may be wrong. Germline CDR1 is LGHDT and CDR2 is YNNKEL (reference sequence). The CDR3 spans 15 residues.

This chain joins TRBV20-1 and TRBJ2-3; maybe TRBD1 (6 bases). V lost 0 bases to trimming and J lost 2 bases, with 12 bases between them. In germline, CDR1 is DFQATT, CDR2 SNEGSKA (reference sequence). This CDR3 spans 15 amino acids. CDR3 sequence reads: CSARDLRTDTDTQYF. The CDR3 bases are TGCAGTGCTAGAGATCTGAGGACAGACACAGATACGCAGTATTTT.

A word on this clonotype: Mismatch with germline at one junction end may stem from a read error. The CDR3 loop reads CSARGGPPNEKLFF. CDR3 in DNA: TGCAGTGCTAGAGGCGGGCCCCCTAACGAAAAACTGTTTTTT. The chain joins TRBV20-1 to TRBJ1-4; D call uncertain. Germline V gene lookup returns CDR1 DFQATT and CDR2 SNEGSKA (reference sequence). There are 14 residues in the CDR3.

The chain carries TRBV5-1 and TRBJ1-1; D is unclear. CDR1 is SGHRS and CDR2 is YFSETQ in the germline V gene. The germline V and J ends were trimmed by 4 bases and 3 bases, with 16 bases remaining between them. The CDR3 spans 15 residues. This CDR3 reads CASSPQDGRDTEAFF. The CDR3 DNA sequence: TGCGCCAGCAGCCCCCAGGACGGGAGGGACACTGAAGCTTTCTTT. The variable domain in full, completed from reference TRBV5-1 and TRBJ1-1, reads KAGVTQTPRYLIKTRGQQVTLSCSPISGHRSVSWYQQTPGQGLQFLFEYFSETQRNKGNFPGRFSGRQFSNSRSEMNVSTLELGDSALYLCASSPQDGRDTEAFFGQGTRLTVV.

J is TRBJ2-5 and V is TRBV20-1; 8 nucleotides align to TRBD1. The junction had 5 bases not matched to a gene; V was cut back by 4 bases and J by 1 base. The CDR3 contains 14 residues. Germline CDR1 and CDR2: DFQATT and SNEGSKA (reference sequence). The CDR3 DNA follows: TGCAGTGCTACCGGGACAGGCCTCCAAGAGACCCAGTACTTC. Protein sequence: CSATGTGLQETQYF.

This clonotype was picked up one time. The chain is built from TRBV20-1 and TRBJ2-7; the D gene could be TRBD1 or TRBD2 (5 bases each). Germline CDR1 DFQATT, CDR2 SNEGSKA (reference sequence). This CDR3 is built from 13 residues. V shed 6 bases and J shed 3 bases, with 15 bases lying between them. The CDR3 spells CSAPGVGVYEQYF. Written as DNA, the CDR3 is TGCAGTGCGCCCGGAGTGGGGGTCTACGAGCAGTACTTC.

The rearrangement joins TRBV9 to TRBJ2-7, with D unclear. CDR1 SGDLS and CDR2 YYNGEE come from the germline V gene. V was pared by 0 bases and J by 0 bases, with 13 bases between. The CDR3 has 16 residues. The CDR3 region has the DNA TGTGCCAGCAGCGTAGTATTACCCAAGAGCTCCTACGAGCAGTACTTC. This sequence encodes CASSVVLPKSSYEQYF.

The V call is TRBV7-3, the J call TRBJ2-1; D not certain. This CDR3 has 15 amino acids. Germline V gene sequence: CDR1 SGHTA, CDR2 FQGTGA. The V end lost 1 base, the J end lost 5 bases, and 12 bases lay between the germline ends. CDR3 coding DNA: TGTGCCAGCAGCTTAAGCGGACCTCTTAACAATGAGCAGTTCTTC. Translation gives CASSLSGPLNNEQFF.

V usage is TRBV5-1 and J usage is TRBJ1-2, with D perhaps matching TRBD1 (5 bases). The CDR3 length is 14 residues. V was trimmed by 6 bases and J by 6 bases, leaving 18 bases between them. CDR1 and CDR2 from the germline V gene are SGHRS and YFSETQ. The CDR3 DNA reads TGCGCCAGCAAACCGGGACGGCCCCTAGATGGCTACACCTTC. This encodes CASKPGRPLDGYTF.

The chain couples TRBV7-9 to TRBJ1-2; TRBD1 might be the D (5 bases). The V end lost 4 bases, the J end lost 3 bases, and 12 bases lay between the germline ends. Germline CDR1 SEHNR, CDR2 FQNEAQ (reference sequence). CDR3 size: 14 residues. CDR3 residues: CASSSAGGDYGYTF. CDR3 bases: TGTGCCAGCAGCTCGGCCGGGGGGGACTATGGCTACACCTTC.